Following are 27 T cell receptor beta chains from one sample sequenced in a study of early T cells in non-severe SARS-CoV-2 infection. In TCRdb, the 5' RACE reads were re-called with MiXCR into one record per CDR3 protein. This sample carries tens of thousands of distinct CDR3 sequences, roughly 7.1% of them seen once, and the ten largest clones take approximately 4.5%. What was sequenced was whole blood. The receptors here all came from an adult who was a healthcare worker with PCR-confirmed SARS-CoV-2 infection or an uninfected control (not recorded which).

J is TRBJ1-6 and V is TRBV27; 8 bases map to TRBD1. The CDR3 extends over 15 amino acids. CDR1 MNHEY and CDR2 SMNVEV come from the germline V gene (reference sequence). With 4 bases clipped from V and 10 bases from J, the junction kept 9 bases outside the gene matches. The CDR3 DNA reads TGTGCCAGCAGTTATTGGACAGGGACTAACTCACCCCTCCACTTT. Its protein is CASSYWTGTNSPLHF.

This clonotype came up a few times. The chain couples TRBV5-1 to TRBJ1-1; D is unresolved. The CDR3 is 14 residues long. Germline CDR1 reads SGHRS; CDR2 reads YFSETQ. V lost 2 bases to trimming and J lost 3 bases, with 11 bases between them. CDR3 coding DNA: TGCGCCAGCAGCTTCTCCGCAGCCTACACTGAAGCTTTCTTT. Its translation is CASSFSAAYTEAFF.

This clonotype was found a few times. The chain links TRBV5-4 to TRBJ1-1, with D perhaps matching TRBD1 (6 bases). In germline, CDR1 is SGHNT, CDR2 YYREEE (reference sequence). The ends were cut back, 6 bases at V and 5 bases at J, with 23 bases in the middle. The CDR3 runs 16 residues. CDR3 amino acids: CASNHLGGRPNTEAFF. The CDR3 region has the DNA TGTGCCAGCAACCACCTGGGGGGGCGACCGAATACTGAAGCTTTCTTT.

This rearrangement joins TRBV24-1 to TRBJ2-1; TRBD2 matches 8 bases. V lost 6 bases and J lost 6; bases outside the gene matches: 6. The length of the CDR3 is 14 residues. From germline, CDR1 is KGHDR and CDR2 SFDVKD. The CDR3 bases are TGTGCCACCAGTCGAGGCGGGGGGACCAATGAGCAGTTCTTC. Translated, it gives CATSRGGGTNEQFF.

This clonotype was seen a few times. The CDR3 sequence is CASSIEGASYEQYF. Written as DNA, the CDR3 is TGTGCCAGTAGTATAGAGGGGGCCAGCTACGAGCAGTACTTC. The V call is TRBV19, the J call TRBJ2-7, with a tentative D call TRBD1 (6 bases). CDR3 length: 14 amino acids. V gave up 0 bases and J gave up 3 bases, with 9 bases separating them. Germline V CDR1 and CDR2: LNHDA, SQIVND (reference sequence).

The chain links TRBV5-1 to TRBJ1-1, with 8 bases fitting TRBD1. Germline V CDR1 and CDR2: SGHRS, YFSETQ. Germline trimming cut 2 bases from V and 5 bases from J; bases unmatched to any gene: 11. The CDR3 runs to 16 residues. DNA for the CDR3: TGCGCCAGCAGCTTAGGCTGGCAGGGGGCATGGACTGAAGCTTTCTTT. Amino acid sequence: CASSLGWQGAWTEAFF.

This clonotype was observed a few times. The rearrangement links TRBV2 to TRBJ2-3; 8 bases fit TRBD2. The trim removed 3 bases at V and 4 bases at J, leaving 6 bases unmatched. Germline V lookup: CDR1 SNHLY, CDR2 FYNNEI. This CDR3 region has 15 residues. The CDR3 bases are TGTGCCAGCAGTGACTTAGCGGGGTTTTCAGATACGCAGTATTTT. Amino acid sequence: CASSDLAGFSDTQYF.

Ten or more counts support this clonotype. The chain links TRBV12-3 or TRBV12-4 to TRBJ1-5; D unresolved. With 3 bases removed from V and 4 bases from J, the gap between germline ends came to 16 bases. This CDR3 spans 16 amino acids. The CDR3 here is CASSFGRPRGNQPQHF. The CDR3 nucleotides read TGTGCCAGCAGTTTTGGCAGGCCCCGAGGGAATCAGCCCCAGCATTTT.

This clonotype came up many times. The chain couples TRBV3-1 to TRBJ2-7; D unresolved. The CDR3 contains 14 residues. The germline gives CDR1 LGHDT, CDR2 YNNKEL (reference sequence). Trimming stripped 4 bases from V and 0 bases from J, with 10 bases between. This CDR3 is CASSRAGSSYEQYF. CDR3 DNA sequence: TGTGCCAGCAGCCGGGCAGGAAGCTCCTACGAGCAGTACTTC.

This clonotype was counted at least ten times. CDR3 nucleotide sequence: TGCGCCAGCAGCCCCCGAATGGTCTCCTACGAGCAGTACTTC. Residues: CASSPRMVSYEQYF. The rearrangement joins TRBV4-1 to TRBJ2-7; no reliable D call. Germline values: CDR1 MGHRA, CDR2 YSYEKL. The CDR3 is 14 residues long. V shed 4 bases and J shed 0 bases, with 10 bases lying between them.

The rearrangement joins TRBV10-2 to TRBJ1-2; D may be TRBD1 (5 bases). Germline V gene sequence: CDR1 WSHSY, CDR2 SAAADI. The CDR3 contains 14 residues. The V end was cut by 7 bases, the J end by 4 bases, with 16 bases between. CDR3 sequence (DNA): TGCGCCAGCAAGGGCGAGGCAGGGCCCTATGGCTACACCTTC. Its protein product is CASKGEAGPYGYTF.

The chain is built from TRBV27 and TRBJ1-4, with no clear D. V lost 4 bases to trimming and J lost 0 bases, with 12 bases between them. Germline CDR1 MNHEY, CDR2 SMNVEV (reference sequence). CDR3 length equals 16 residues. As DNA, the CDR3 is TGTGCCAGCAGTTCCTATCAGCTTGCAACTAATGAAAAACTGTTTTTT. Residues: CASSSYQLATNEKLFF.

This clonotype was detected a few times. The chain is built from TRBV5-1 and TRBJ2-1; D call uncertain. V lost 1 base and J 10 bases, leaving 12 bases between the germline ends. The germline CDR1 and CDR2 sequences are SGHRS and YFSETQ. The CDR3 spans 13 residues. CDR3 sequence: CASSLKADVEQFF. The DNA for the CDR3 is TGCGCCAGCAGCTTGAAGGCGGACGTGGAGCAGTTCTTC. Variable domain in full (rest from reference TRBV5-1 and TRBJ2-1): KAGVTQTPRYLIKTRGQQVTLSCSPISGHRSVSWYQQTPGQGLQFLFEYFSETQRNKGNFPGRFSGRQFSNSRSEMNVSTLELGDSALYLCASSLKADVEQFFGPGTRLTVL.

At least ten counts were recorded for this clonotype. The chain combines TRBV4-1 with TRBJ2-3; the match to TRBD2 covers 8 bases. Per the germline V gene, CDR1 is MGHRA and CDR2 is YSYEKL. Trimming at V came to 5 bases and at J to 1 base, leaving 5 bases not matched to a gene. This CDR3 has 15 amino acids. DNA for the CDR3: TGCGCCAGCAGCTACGGTAGCGGGGGCACAGATACGCAGTATTTT. This codes for CASSYGSGGTDTQYF.

This clonotype was found many times. V is TRBV7-2 and J is TRBJ2-3; 7 bases are a match to TRBD2. After removal of 3 bases from V and 9 bases from J, the junction contained 12 bases not matched to a gene. The germline V gene encodes CDR1 SGHTA and CDR2 FQGNSA. The CDR3 consists of 15 residues. The CDR3 DNA sequence: TGTGCCAGCAGCTTTGCGGGAGCCCCATTCAACACGCAGTATTTT. This gives the protein CASSFAGAPFNTQYF.

This clonotype showed up many times. The V and J genes are TRBV20-1 and TRBJ2-1; 13 positions match TRBD2. The V gene's germline CDR1 is DFQATT and CDR2 SNEGSKA (reference sequence). This CDR3 region has 18 residues. J was trimmed by 7 bases and V by 0 bases; bases with no gene match: 12. For the CDR3, the DNA is TGCAGTGCTAGAGATCCCAGACTAGCGGGGGGTATCGGGAATGAGCAGTTCTTC. Translating it yields CSARDPRLAGGIGNEQFF.

This clonotype was counted only a few times. The genes are TRBV3-1 and TRBJ2-5, with D perhaps assigned TRBD1 or TRBD2 (5 bases each). The V gene's germline CDR1 is LGHDT and CDR2 YNNKEL (reference sequence). V was trimmed by 7 bases and J by 9 bases, leaving 18 bases between them. CDR3 size: 13 residues. The CDR3 sequence is CASTQEILGAQYF. CDR3 sequence (DNA): TGTGCCAGCACCCAGGAAATATTGGGGGCCCAGTACTTC.

This clonotype was found a few times. The rearrangement links TRBV5-1 to TRBJ2-1; D gene ambiguous. Trimming pared 0 bases from V and 4 bases from J, leaving 8 bases between. Germline loops: CDR1 SGHRS, CDR2 YFSETQ. CDR3 length equals 14 residues. The CDR3 protein is CASSLGAGYNEQFF. CDR3 sequence (DNA): TGCGCCAGCAGCTTGGGGGCCGGTTACAATGAGCAGTTCTTC.

This clonotype was recorded many times. The chain uses TRBV6-2 or TRBV6-3 and TRBJ1-5, with D unresolved. This CDR3 is built from 14 residues. The V and J ends lost 6 bases and 0 bases respectively, with 9 bases between them. Germline loops: CDR1 MNHEY, CDR2 SVGEGT. The CDR3 sequence: CASSSRYSNQPQHF. CDR3 sequence (DNA): TGTGCCAGCAGCTCAAGATATAGCAATCAGCCCCAGCATTTT.

This clonotype was counted a few times. The rearrangement uses TRBV5-6 and TRBJ2-1; the match to TRBD2 covers 11 bases. The CDR3 contains 14 residues. The germline V gene has CDR1 SGHDT and CDR2 YYEEEE. The V gene end was trimmed by 4 bases and the J gene end by 9 bases; junction bases not matched to a gene: 6. The CDR3 DNA follows: TGTGCCAGCAGCCCTGCGCTAGCGGGGGGTGAGCAGTTCTTC. It encodes CASSPALAGGEQFF. The complete variable domain, with remaining parts taken from reference TRBV5-6 and TRBJ2-1, reads DAGVTQSPTHLIKTRGQQVTLRCSPKSGHDTVSWYQQALGQGPQFIFQYYEEEERQRGNFPDRFSGHQFPNYSSELNVNALLLGDSALYLCASSPALAGGEQFFGPGTRLTVL.

This rearrangement joins TRBV6-6 to TRBJ1-4; no reliable D call. Germline CDR1 and CDR2: MNHNY and SVGAGI (reference sequence). The CDR3 is made up of 13 amino acids. The V end lost 5 bases, the J end lost 7 bases, and 11 bases lay between the germline ends. CDR3 loop: CASSARVGEKLFF. In DNA form, the CDR3 reads TGTGCCAGCAGTGCGCGGGTCGGTGAAAAACTGTTTTTT.

This chain uses TRBV19 with TRBJ1-2, with D unclear. Germline V gene data show CDR1 as LNHDA and CDR2 as SQIVND (reference sequence). The CDR3 loop spans 16 amino acids. V was pared by 5 bases and J by 4 bases, with 20 bases between. CDR3 coding DNA: TGTGCCAGTAGTCAACGCTCGGGCTCCAGAGGCTATGGCTACACCTTC. It yields the protein CASSQRSGSRGYGYTF.

The chain links TRBV2 to TRBJ1-2; unclear D gene. The CDR3 length is 12 residues. Trimming took off 2 bases at V and 4 bases at J, with 5 bases between the two ends. Germline CDR1 reads SNHLY; CDR2 reads FYNNEI. CDR3 in amino acids: CASSELAYGYTF. The DNA for the CDR3 is TGTGCCAGCAGTGAACTAGCCTATGGCTACACCTTC.

This clonotype was seen repeatedly, ten times or more. As DNA, the CDR3 is TGTGCCAGCAGCTTCGGTATCGGGGGGGCCTACGGGGAGCTGTTTTTT. It yields the protein CASSFGIGGAYGELFF. V gene TRBV5-4 combines with J gene TRBJ2-2, with 8 bases that match TRBD2. The CDR3 consists of 16 residues. Germline V CDR1 and CDR2: SGHNT, YYREEE (reference sequence). V gave up 2 bases and J gave up 7 bases; unmatched junction bases: 10.

The rearrangement uses TRBV7-8 and TRBJ2-7; D is uncertain. This CDR3 contains 12 residues. Germline V gives CDR1 SGHVS, CDR2 FQNEAQ. Trimming removed 5 bases at V and 1 base at J, with 6 bases between. For the CDR3, the DNA is TGTGCCAGCAGCCCTTTATCCTACGAGCAGTACTTC. It codes for CASSPLSYEQYF.

This clonotype was observed a few times. The chain recombines TRBV20-1 with TRBJ2-3, with D perhaps TRBD2 (6 bases). Germline V gene sequence: CDR1 DFQATT, CDR2 SNEGSKA (reference sequence). The CDR3 loop spans 15 amino acids. V was shortened by 1 base and J by 7 bases, with 18 bases between the two germline ends. Here the CDR3 reads CSARAPSSGLYTQYF. CDR3 coding DNA: TGCAGTGCTAGAGCCCCTTCCTCGGGACTCTATACGCAGTATTTT.

This clonotype appeared a few times. The chain is built from TRBV18 and TRBJ1-1; 7 bases line up with TRBD1. CDR1 KGHSH and CDR2 LQKENI come from the germline V gene. This CDR3 spans 15 amino acids. V was pared by 5 bases and J by 3 bases, with 9 bases of the junction left unmatched. CDR3 amino acids: CASSTMDRSDTEAFF. As DNA, the CDR3 is TGTGCCAGCTCAACAATGGACAGGTCCGACACTGAAGCTTTCTTT.